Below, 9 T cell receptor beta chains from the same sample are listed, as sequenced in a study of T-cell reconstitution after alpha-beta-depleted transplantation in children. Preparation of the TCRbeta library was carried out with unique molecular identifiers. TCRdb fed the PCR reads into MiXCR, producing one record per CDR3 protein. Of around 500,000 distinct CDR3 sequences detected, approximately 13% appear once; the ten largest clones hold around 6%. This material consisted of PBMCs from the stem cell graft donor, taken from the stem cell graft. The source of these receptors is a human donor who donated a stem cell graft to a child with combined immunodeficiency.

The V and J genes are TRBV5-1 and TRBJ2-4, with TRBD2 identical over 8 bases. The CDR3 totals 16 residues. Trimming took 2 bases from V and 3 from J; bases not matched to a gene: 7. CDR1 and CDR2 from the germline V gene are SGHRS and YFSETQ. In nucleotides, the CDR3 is TGCGCCAGCAGCTTAAGTTGGCGGGGGGACAAAAACATTCAGTACTTC. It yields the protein CASSLSWRGDKNIQYF.

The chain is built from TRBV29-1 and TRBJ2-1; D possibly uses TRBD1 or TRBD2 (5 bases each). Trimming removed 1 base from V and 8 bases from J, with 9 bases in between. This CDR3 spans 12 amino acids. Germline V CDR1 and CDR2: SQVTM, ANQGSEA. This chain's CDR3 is CSVEGGSDEQFF. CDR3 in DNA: TGCAGCGTTGAAGGGGGGTCGGATGAGCAGTTCTTC.

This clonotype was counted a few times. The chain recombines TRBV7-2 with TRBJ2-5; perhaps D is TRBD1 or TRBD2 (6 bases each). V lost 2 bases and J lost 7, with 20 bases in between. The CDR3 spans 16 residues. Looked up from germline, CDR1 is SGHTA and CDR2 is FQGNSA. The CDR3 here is CASSLRGGGPERTQYF. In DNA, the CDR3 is TGTGCCAGCAGCTTAAGAGGAGGGGGTCCCGAGCGGACCCAGTACTTC.

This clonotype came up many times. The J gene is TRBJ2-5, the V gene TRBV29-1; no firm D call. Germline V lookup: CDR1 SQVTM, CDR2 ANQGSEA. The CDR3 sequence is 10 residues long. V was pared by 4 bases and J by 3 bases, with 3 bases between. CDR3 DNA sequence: TGCAGCGTTGGAGAAGAGACCCAGTACTTC. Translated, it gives CSVGEETQYF.

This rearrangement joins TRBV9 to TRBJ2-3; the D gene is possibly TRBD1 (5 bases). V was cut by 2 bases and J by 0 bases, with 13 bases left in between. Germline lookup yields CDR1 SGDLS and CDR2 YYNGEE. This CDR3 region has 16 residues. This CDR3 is CASSVPTVVSTDTQYF. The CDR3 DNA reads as TGTGCCAGCAGCGTCCCGACAGTCGTGAGCACAGATACGCAGTATTTT.

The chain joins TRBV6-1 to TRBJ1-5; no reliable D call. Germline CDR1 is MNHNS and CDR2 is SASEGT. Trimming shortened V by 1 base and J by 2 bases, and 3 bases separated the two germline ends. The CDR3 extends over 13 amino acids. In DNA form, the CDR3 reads TGTGCCAGCAGTGAAGAGGGCAATCAGCCCCAGCATTTT. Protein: CASSEEGNQPQHF.

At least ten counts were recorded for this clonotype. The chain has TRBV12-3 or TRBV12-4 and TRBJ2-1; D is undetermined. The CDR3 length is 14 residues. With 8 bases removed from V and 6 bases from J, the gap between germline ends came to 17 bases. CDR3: CASDQDGTANEQFF. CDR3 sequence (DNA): TGTGCCAGCGATCAGGATGGTACAGCCAATGAGCAGTTCTTC.

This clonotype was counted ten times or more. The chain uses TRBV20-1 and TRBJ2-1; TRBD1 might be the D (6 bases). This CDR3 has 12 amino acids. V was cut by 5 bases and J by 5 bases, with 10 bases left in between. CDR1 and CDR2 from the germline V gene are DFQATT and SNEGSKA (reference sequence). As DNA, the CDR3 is TGCAGTGCTGTGGACAGCGACAATGAGCAGTTCTTC. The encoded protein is CSAVDSDNEQFF.

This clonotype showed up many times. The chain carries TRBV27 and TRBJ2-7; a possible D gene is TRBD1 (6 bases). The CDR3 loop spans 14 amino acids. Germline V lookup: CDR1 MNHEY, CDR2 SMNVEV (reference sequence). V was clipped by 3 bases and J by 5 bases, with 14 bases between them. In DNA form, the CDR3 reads TGTGCCAGCAGTTTGGGCAGGGGACGAGACGAGCAGTACTTC. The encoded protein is CASSLGRGRDEQYF.